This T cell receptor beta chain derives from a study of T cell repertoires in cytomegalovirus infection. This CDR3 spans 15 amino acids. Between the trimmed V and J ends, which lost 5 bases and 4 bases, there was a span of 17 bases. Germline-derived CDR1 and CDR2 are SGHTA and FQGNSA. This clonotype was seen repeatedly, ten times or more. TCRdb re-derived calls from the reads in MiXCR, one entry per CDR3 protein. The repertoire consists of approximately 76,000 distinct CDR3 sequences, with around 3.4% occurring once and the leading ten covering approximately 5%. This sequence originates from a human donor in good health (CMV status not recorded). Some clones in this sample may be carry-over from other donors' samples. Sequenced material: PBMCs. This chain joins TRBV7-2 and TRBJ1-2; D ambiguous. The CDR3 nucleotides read TGTGCCAGCAGCCCCACTCTGACGGATTCCTATGGCTACACCTTC. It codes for CASSPTLTDSYGYTF.